This TCR beta chain comes out of a study of monozygotic twins with inflammatory bowel disease. Overall study results and limits: Support for a single strong signal or clonotype associated with IBD was absent. Healthy twins shared more clonotypes with others than IBD patients, most markedly active ones.

Details on this clonotype: The target antigen is unknown.

About 3.5 ug of total RNA went into each TCR library. TCRdb reworked the 5' RACE reads into one entry per CDR3 protein, no DNA. The sample includes fewer than 350,000 distinct CDR3 sequences. For every donor, one blood sample of 2 to 2.5 ml was drawn. The CDR3 contains 13 residues. CDR1 and CDR2 from the germline V gene are SGHAT and FQNNGV. V and J are TRBV11-2 and TRBJ1-6; TCRdb outputs TRBD1, but without DNA this stays unchecked. This receptor was taken from a human donor with ulcerative colitis or Crohn's disease, or a healthy co-twin of an affected twin (not recorded which). The sample consisted of blood. This CDR3 is CAISTGTNSPLHF.